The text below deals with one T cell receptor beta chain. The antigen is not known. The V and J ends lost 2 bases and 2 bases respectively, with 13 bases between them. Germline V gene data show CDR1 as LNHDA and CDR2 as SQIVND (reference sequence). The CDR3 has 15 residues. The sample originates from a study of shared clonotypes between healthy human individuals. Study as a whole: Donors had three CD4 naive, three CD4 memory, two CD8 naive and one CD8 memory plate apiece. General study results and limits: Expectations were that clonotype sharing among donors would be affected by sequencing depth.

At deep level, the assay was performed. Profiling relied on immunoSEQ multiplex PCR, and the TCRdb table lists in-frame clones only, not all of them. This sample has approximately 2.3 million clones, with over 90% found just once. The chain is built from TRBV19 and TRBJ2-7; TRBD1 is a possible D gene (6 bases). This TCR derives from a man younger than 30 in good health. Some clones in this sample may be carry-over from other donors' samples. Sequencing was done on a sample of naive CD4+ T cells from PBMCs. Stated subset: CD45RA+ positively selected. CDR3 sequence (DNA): TGTGCCAGTAGTATACCCGGACAGTATACCTACGAGCAGTACTTC. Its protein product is CASSIPGQYTYEQYF.